This T cell receptor beta chain was captured in a study of technical replicates of blood from several donors. Clones were read by immunoSEQ multiplex PCR, and TCRdb kept only the in-frame ones, dropping some. The sample carries tens of thousands of clones, about 96% recorded once. The sequenced sample was T cells isolated from PBMCs. The receptor was isolated from a human donor in good health.

The CDR3: CSVVTARGSDTQYF. CDR3 bases: TGCAGCGTTGTAACAGCGAGGGGGTCAGATACGCAGTATTTT. The chain uses TRBV29-1 and TRBJ2-3; D might be TRBD1 (6 bases). Germline values: CDR1 SQVTM, CDR2 ANQGSEA. The CDR3 contains 14 residues. Trimming pared 4 bases from V and 4 bases from J, leaving 15 bases between.